The present TCR beta chain was sequenced within a study of early T cells in non-severe SARS-CoV-2 infection. Across the whole study: Sequencing input comprised bulk RNA from unsorted whole blood; chain pairing was not available.

The CDR3 contains 15 residues. V shed 6 bases, J shed 2 bases, and the junction held 8 bases outside the gene matches. CDR1 is MNHEY and CDR2 is SVGEGT in the germline V gene. This clonotype turned up a few times. Each single cDNA molecule received a unique molecular identifier. TCRdb reprocessed the 5' RACE reads with MiXCR, giving one entry per CDR3 protein. The table includes about 70,000 distinct CDR3 sequences, about 4.9% detected once. The sequence derives from an adult who was a healthcare worker with PCR-confirmed SARS-CoV-2 infection or an uninfected control (not recorded which). The donor label of this sample is uncertain. The specimen was whole blood, collected at baseline. V gene TRBV6-2 or TRBV6-3 combines with J gene TRBJ2-5, with 8 bases matching TRBD2. The CDR3 protein is CASSREGTSQETQYF. The CDR3 nucleotides read TGTGCCAGCAGCCGGGAGGGGACTTCTCAAGAGACCCAGTACTTC.